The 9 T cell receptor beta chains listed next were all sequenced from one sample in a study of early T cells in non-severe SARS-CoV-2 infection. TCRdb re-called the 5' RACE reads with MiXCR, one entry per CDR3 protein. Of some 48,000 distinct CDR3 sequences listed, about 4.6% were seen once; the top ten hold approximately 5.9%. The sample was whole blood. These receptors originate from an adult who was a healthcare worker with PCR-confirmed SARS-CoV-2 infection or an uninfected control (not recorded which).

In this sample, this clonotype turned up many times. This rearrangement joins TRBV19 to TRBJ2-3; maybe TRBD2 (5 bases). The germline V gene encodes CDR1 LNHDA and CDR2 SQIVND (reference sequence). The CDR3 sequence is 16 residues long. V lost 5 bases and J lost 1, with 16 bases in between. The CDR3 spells CASSAGRRWGTDTQYF. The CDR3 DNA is TGTGCCAGTAGTGCGGGTAGGAGGTGGGGCACAGATACGCAGTATTTT.

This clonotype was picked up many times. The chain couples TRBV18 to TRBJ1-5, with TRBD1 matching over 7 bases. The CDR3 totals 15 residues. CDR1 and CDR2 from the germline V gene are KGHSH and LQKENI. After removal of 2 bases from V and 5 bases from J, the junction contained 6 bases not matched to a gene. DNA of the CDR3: TGTGCCAGCTCACCAGACCAGGGGGGTCATCAGCCCCAGCATTTT. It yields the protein CASSPDQGGHQPQHF.

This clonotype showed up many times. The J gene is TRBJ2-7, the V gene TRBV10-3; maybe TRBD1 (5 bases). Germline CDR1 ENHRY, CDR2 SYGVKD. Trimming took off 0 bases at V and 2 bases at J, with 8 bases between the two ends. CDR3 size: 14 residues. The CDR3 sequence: CAISESRQTYEQYF. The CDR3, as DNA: TGTGCCATCAGTGAGTCGCGACAGACCTACGAGCAGTACTTC.

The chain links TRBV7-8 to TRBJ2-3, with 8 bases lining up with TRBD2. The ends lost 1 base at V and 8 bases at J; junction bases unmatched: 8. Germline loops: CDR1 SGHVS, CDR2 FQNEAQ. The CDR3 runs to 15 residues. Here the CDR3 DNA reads TGTGCCAGCAGCTTAGGGGCGAGCGGGGGTGGTACGCAGTATTTT. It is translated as CASSLGASGGGTQYF.

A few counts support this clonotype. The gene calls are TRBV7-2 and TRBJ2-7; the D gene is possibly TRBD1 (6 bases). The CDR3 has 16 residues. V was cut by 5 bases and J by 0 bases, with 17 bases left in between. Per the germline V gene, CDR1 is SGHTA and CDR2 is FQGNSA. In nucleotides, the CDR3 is TGTGCCAGCAGCCTAAGCTCGGGACAAGACTCCTACGAGCAGTACTTC. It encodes CASSLSSGQDSYEQYF.

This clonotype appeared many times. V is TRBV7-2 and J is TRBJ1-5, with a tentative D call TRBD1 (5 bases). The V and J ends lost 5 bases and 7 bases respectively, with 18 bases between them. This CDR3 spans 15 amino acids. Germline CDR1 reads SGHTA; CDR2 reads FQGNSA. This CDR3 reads CASSPGRLGGQPQHF. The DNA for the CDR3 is TGTGCCAGCAGCCCGGGACGCCTAGGAGGGCAGCCCCAGCATTTT.

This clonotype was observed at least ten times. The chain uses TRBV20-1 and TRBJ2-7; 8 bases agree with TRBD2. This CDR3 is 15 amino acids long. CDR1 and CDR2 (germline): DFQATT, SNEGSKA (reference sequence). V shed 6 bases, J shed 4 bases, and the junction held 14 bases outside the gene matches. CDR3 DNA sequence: TGCAGTGCCGCCTTTCCCGCGGGAGGACGGTACGAGCAGTACTTC. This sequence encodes CSAAFPAGGRYEQYF.

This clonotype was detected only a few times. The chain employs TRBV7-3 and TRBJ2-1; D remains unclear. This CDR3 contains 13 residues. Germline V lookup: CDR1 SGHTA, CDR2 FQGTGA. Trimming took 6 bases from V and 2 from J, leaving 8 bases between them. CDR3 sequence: CASSEVPYNEQFF. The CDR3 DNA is TGTGCCAGCAGTGAGGTACCCTACAATGAGCAGTTCTTC.

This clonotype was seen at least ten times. The CDR3 DNA reads as TGTGCCAGCAGCTTTATAGCAGATACGCAGTATTTT. It yields the protein CASSFIADTQYF. This chain connects TRBV7-2 to TRBJ2-3; no firm D call. The CDR3 contains 12 residues. The germline V and J ends were trimmed by 3 bases and 4 bases, with 5 bases remaining between them. Germline CDR1 SGHTA, CDR2 FQGNSA.